The source of this TCR beta chain is a study of shared clonotypes between healthy human individuals. Naive CD8 populations comprised CD45RO-negative cells positively selected for CCR7, excluding terminally differentiated effector memory CD45RA+ cells. Data came from immunoSEQ multiplex PCR; TCRdb stores just in-frame clones and leaves some out. The sample lists approximately 600,000 clones, approximately 95% occurring once. Study-wide results and limits: Naive subsets typically showed greater estimated richness than memory subsets.

Worth noting for this clone: What it recognizes is unknown.

Looked up from germline, CDR1 is SEHNR and CDR2 is FQNEAQ (reference sequence). V lost 5 bases and J 9 bases, leaving 14 bases between the germline ends. The CDR3 is made up of 13 amino acids. The TCR comes from a woman in her 30s in good health. The chain couples TRBV7-9 to TRBJ2-1; no reliable D call. The sequenced sample was naive CD8+ T cells sorted from blood. CDR3 sequence: CASSPPLRSEQFF. In nucleotides, the CDR3 is TGTGCCAGCAGCCCCCCATTACGATCTGAGCAGTTCTTC.